At least ten counts were recorded for the clone carrying this TCR beta chain. The data stem from a study of identical twins. Template switching, a step in the protocol, added a universal primer site, and cDNA carried unique molecular identifiers. TCRdb re-called the 5' RACE reads through MiXCR, storing one row per CDR3 protein. The sample holds around 670,000 distinct CDR3 sequences, over 5% seen once. Trimming removed 6 bases from V and 1 base from J, with 18 bases in between. Germline V gives CDR1 KGHSH, CDR2 LQKENI. The CDR3 extends over 16 amino acids. The sample taken for sequencing was naive T cells sorted from blood. The TCR sequence derives from a man aged 18 to 29 in good health. V usage is TRBV18 and J usage is TRBJ1-1; tentatively, D is TRBD1 (6 bases). The CDR3 bases are TGTGCCAGCTCGCTTGTGCAGGGGATTTGGAACACTGAAGCTTTCTTT. As protein: CASSLVQGIWNTEAFF.